These 8 T cell receptor beta chains originate from one sample sequenced in a study of cytomegalovirus exposure and HLA in healthy donors. A multiplex PCR was run with 60 Vbeta primers and 13 Jbeta primers. Clones were sequenced by immunoSEQ multiplex PCR, and TCRdb holds only the in-frame ones, with some missing. Of approximately 160,000 clones listed, over 65% are singletons. Specimen: PBMCs. Source of these receptors: a female donor in good health and CMV-seronegative.

The chain recombines TRBV10-1 with TRBJ1-2; 9 bases are shared with TRBD1. The CDR3 totals 16 residues. J lost 6 bases, V lost 2 bases, and 10 bases had no gene match. Looked up from germline, CDR1 is WNHNN and CDR2 is SYGVQD (reference sequence). CDR3 in DNA: TGCGCCAGCAGTGAGGCCGGGACAGGGAAGTGGGATGGCTACACCTTC. Translating gives CASSEAGTGKWDGYTF.

The chain links TRBV7-2 to TRBJ2-1; 11 bases line up with TRBD2. CDR1 and CDR2 from the germline V gene are SGHTA and FQGNSA. The CDR3 consists of 15 residues. The V segment lost 4 bases and the J segment 6 bases; nucleotides outside the gene matches: 5. CDR3 region: CASSSSGTSGNEQFF. Written as DNA, the CDR3 is TGTGCCAGCAGCTCTTCCGGGACTAGCGGCAATGAGCAGTTCTTC. The entire variable domain, with the rest obtained from reference TRBV7-2 and TRBJ2-1, is as follows: GAGVSQSPSNKVTEKGKDVELRCDPISGHTALYWYRQSLGQGLEFLIYFQGNSAPDKSGLPSDRFSAERTGGSVSTLTIQRTQQEDSAVYLCASSSSGTSGNEQFFGPGTRLTVL.

A word on this clone: One end of the junction varies from germline; a read error may be responsible. This CDR3 is also generated by other DNA sequences in the sample. J is TRBJ2-7 and V is TRBV5-1; possibly TRBD1 for D (6 bases). The CDR3 sequence is 13 residues long. Per the germline V gene, CDR1 is SGHRS and CDR2 is YFSETQ. The CDR3 DNA is TGCGCCAGCAGTTTGGGGGCAGGCTACGAGCAGTACTTC. Translated: CASSLGAGYEQYF. The complete variable domain, with remaining parts taken from reference TRBV5-1 and TRBJ2-7, reads KAGVTQTPRYLIKTRGQQVTLSCSPISGHRSVSWYQQTPGQGLQFLFEYFSETQRNKGNFPGRFSGRQFSNSRSEMNVSTLELGDSALYLCASSLGAGYEQYFGPGTRLTVT.

The chain is built from TRBV11-2 and TRBJ1-5, with TRBD1 as a possible D gene (5 bases). Trimming took 0 bases from V and 7 from J, leaving 13 bases between them. Germline CDR1 and CDR2: SGHAT and FQNNGV. The CDR3 totals 15 residues. CDR3 bases: TGTGCCAGCAGCTTAGAATGGGGCGCGAGGCAGCCCCAGCATTTT. Its protein is CASSLEWGARQPQHF. Full variable domain (remainder filled in from reference TRBV11-2 and TRBJ1-5): EAGVAQSPRYKIIEKRQSVAFWCNPISGHATLYWYQQILGQGPKLLIQFQNNGVVDDSQLPKDRFSAERLKGVDSTLKIQPAKLEDSAVYLCASSLEWGARQPQHFGDGTRLSIL.

The rearrangement joins TRBV11-2 to TRBJ2-3, with D perhaps TRBD2 (5 bases). In germline, CDR1 is SGHAT, CDR2 FQNNGV. V dropped 4 bases and J dropped 3 bases, with 8 bases sitting between them. The CDR3 is made up of 13 amino acids. This CDR3 reads CASSWTGTDTQYF. In nucleotides, the CDR3 is TGTGCCAGCAGCTGGACGGGGACAGATACGCAGTATTTT.

The chain combines TRBV12-5 with TRBJ2-4; 8 bases fit TRBD2. CDR3 length: 16 residues. Germline V gives CDR1 LGHNT, CDR2 FRNRAP. Trimming cost V 7 bases and J 3 bases; bases outside gene matches: 11. The CDR3 DNA sequence: TGTGCTAGTGCCCCCGCATCGGGGGGGGGCAAAAACATTCAGTACTTC. Its protein product is CASAPASGGGKNIQYF.

The chain couples TRBV11-2 to TRBJ2-2, with 7 bases that match TRBD1. Germline V CDR1 and CDR2: SGHAT, FQNNGV. This CDR3 region has 15 residues. The trim removed 1 base at V and 8 bases at J, leaving 7 bases unmatched. Here the CDR3 reads CASSLGQGWWGELFF. As DNA, the CDR3 is TGTGCCAGCAGCTTAGGACAGGGATGGTGGGGGGAGCTGTTTTTT. Full variable domain (remainder filled in from reference TRBV11-2 and TRBJ2-2): EAGVAQSPRYKIIEKRQSVAFWCNPISGHATLYWYQQILGQGPKLLIQFQNNGVVDDSQLPKDRFSAERLKGVDSTLKIQPAKLEDSAVYLCASSLGQGWWGELFFGEGSRLTVL.

The genes are TRBV7-2 and TRBJ2-5; TRBD1 matches 8 bases. The V gene end was trimmed by 3 bases and the J gene end by 5 bases; junction bases not matched to a gene: 5. Germline loops: CDR1 SGHTA, CDR2 FQGNSA. This CDR3 is built from 14 residues. The CDR3 spells CASSFGQGWETQYF. DNA of the CDR3: TGTGCCAGCAGCTTTGGACAGGGATGGGAGACCCAGTACTTC.